A selection of T cell receptor beta chains follows, all from one sample in a study of cytomegalovirus exposure and HLA in healthy donors. Here immunoSEQ multiplex PCR was the method, and the copy in TCRdb shows in-frame clones only, minus some. Among around 200,000 clones, about 80% were seen once, and the ten largest hold roughly 3.7%. The sample was PBMCs. Source of these receptors: a woman aged 55-70 years in good health and CMV-seropositive. CDR3s include the opening cysteine and the closing phenylalanine or tryptophan. Each record gives: D gene, J gene, clone size, V gene, CDR3 DNA, CDR3 protein. The D gene is left open where the match is weak. Clone size appears in some rows only: once, few, many, or a class for an expanded clone.

D gene: TRBD2
J gene: TRBJ2-7
clone size: -
V gene: TRBV6-5
CDR3 DNA: TGTGCCAGCAGTTACTCACTAGCGGGGGACTACGAGCAGTACTTC
CDR3 protein: CASSYSLAGDYEQYF

D gene: -
J gene: TRBJ2-2
clone size: -
V gene: TRBV9
CDR3 DNA: TGTGCCAGCAGCGTGGGGACTTATAACACCGAGGAGCTGTTTTTT
CDR3 protein: CASSVGTYNTEELFF

D gene: TRBD1
J gene: TRBJ1-5
clone size: -
V gene: TRBV12-5
CDR3 DNA: TGTGCTACTTCTACCGACAGGGCGTGGAATCAGCCCCAGCATTTT
CDR3 protein: CATSTDRAWNQPQHF

D gene: -
J gene: TRBJ1-6
clone size: -
V gene: TRBV5-1
CDR3 DNA: TGCGCCAGCAGCTTGGGACAGCTCTATTCACCCCTCCACTTT
CDR3 protein: CASSLGQLYSPLHF

D gene: TRBD1
J gene: TRBJ1-2
clone size: few
V gene: TRBV5-1
CDR3 DNA: TGCGCCAGCAGCGTAGACAGGGGAGGAGGTGGCTACACCTTC
CDR3 protein: CASSVDRGGGGYTF

D gene: TRBD2
J gene: TRBJ2-3
clone size: -
V gene: TRBV7-2
CDR3 DNA: TGTGCCAGCAGCATAGCGGGGGCTCCGGGAGATACGCAGTATTTT
CDR3 protein: CASSIAGAPGDTQYF

D gene: TRBD1
J gene: TRBJ1-5
clone size: -
V gene: TRBV19
CDR3 DNA: TGTGCCAGTAGTATACCGAACAGGGGTGGTCAGCCCCAGCATTTT
CDR3 protein: CASSIPNRGGQPQHF

D gene: -
J gene: TRBJ2-7
clone size: -
V gene: TRBV19
CDR3 DNA: TGTGCCAGTAGTAGGACAGCCAGTACCTACGAGCAGTACTTC
CDR3 protein: CASSRTASTYEQYF

D gene: -
J gene: TRBJ2-6
clone size: -
V gene: TRBV7-2
CDR3 DNA: TGTGCCAGCAGCTTTGCTGGGGCCAACGGCCTGACTTTC
CDR3 protein: CASSFAGANGLTF

D gene: -
J gene: TRBJ1-4
clone size: -
V gene: TRBV7-8
CDR3 DNA: TGTGCCAGCAGCTTAGAGACAACAAATGAAAAACTGTTTTTT
CDR3 protein: CASSLETTNEKLFF

D gene: TRBD2
J gene: TRBJ2-7
clone size: -
V gene: TRBV7-9
CDR3 DNA: TGTGCCAGCAGCTTAGAGGCGGGGGGAATCTACGAGCAGTACTTC
CDR3 protein: CASSLEAGGIYEQYF

D gene: TRBD1
J gene: TRBJ2-3
clone size: -
V gene: TRBV6-5
CDR3 DNA: TGTGCCAGCAGTACGAGGACAGGCTCTGATACGCAGTATTTT
CDR3 protein: CASSTRTGSDTQYF

D gene: -
J gene: TRBJ2-2
clone size: -
V gene: TRBV5-1
CDR3 DNA: TGCGCCAGCAGCTCCCGTACGGGCACCGGGGAGCTGTTTTTT
CDR3 protein: CASSSRTGTGELFF

D gene: -
J gene: TRBJ1-4
clone size: -
V gene: TRBV2
CDR3 DNA: TGTGCCAGCACCTCGAGGATAGGCGAAAAACTGTTTTTT
CDR3 protein: CASTSRIGEKLFF

D gene: TRBD1
J gene: TRBJ2-2
clone size: -
V gene: TRBV15
CDR3 DNA: TGTGCCACCCGAGGGACAGGGAACACCGGGGAGCTGTTTTTT
CDR3 protein: CATRGTGNTGELFF

D gene: TRBD2
J gene: TRBJ2-7
clone size: -
V gene: TRBV18
CDR3 DNA: TGTGCCAGCTCGCGGACTAGCGGGAGTACCCACGAGCAGTACTTC
CDR3 protein: CASSRTSGSTHEQYF

D gene: -
J gene: TRBJ2-1
clone size: once
V gene: TRBV11-1
CDR3 DNA: TGTGCCAGCAGCTTAAGACAGGCATCCTACAATGAGCAGTTCTTC
CDR3 protein: CASSLRQASYNEQFF

D gene: TRBD2
J gene: TRBJ2-1
clone size: once
V gene: TRBV19
CDR3 DNA: TGTGCCAGTAGTCTTATAACTAGCGGGGCCTACAATGAGCAGTTCTTC
CDR3 protein: CASSLITSGAYNEQFF

D gene: -
J gene: TRBJ2-1
clone size: -
V gene: TRBV12-5
CDR3 DNA: TGTGCTAGTGGGCGGGACCTCCAGGACGATGAGCAGTTCTTC
CDR3 protein: CASGRDLQDDEQFF

D gene: -
J gene: TRBJ1-1
clone size: -
V gene: TRBV28
CDR3 DNA: TGTGCCAGCCTGTGGGCAGGGCCCATGAACACTGAAGCTTTCTTT
CDR3 protein: CASLWAGPMNTEAFF

D gene: -
J gene: TRBJ1-1
clone size: -
V gene: TRBV7-9
CDR3 DNA: TGTGCCAGCACGTGGGGTTTAGGGGTAGGGAACACTGAAGCTTTCTTT
CDR3 protein: CASTWGLGVGNTEAFF

D gene: -
J gene: TRBJ2-5
clone size: once
V gene: TRBV18
CDR3 DNA: TGTGCCAGCTCCGTTACCCTACAAGAGACCCAGTACTTC
CDR3 protein: CASSVTLQETQYF

D gene: -
J gene: TRBJ2-5
clone size: -
V gene: TRBV2
CDR3 DNA: TGTGCCAGCAGCGCCGGACTGAACCAAGAGACCCAGTACTTC
CDR3 protein: CASSAGLNQETQYF

D gene: TRBD2
J gene: TRBJ2-2
clone size: few
V gene: TRBV9
CDR3 DNA: TGTGCCAGCGGGACTAGCGGGAGTCGGACCGGGGAGCTGTTTTTT
CDR3 protein: CASGTSGSRTGELFF

D gene: -
J gene: TRBJ1-4
clone size: -
V gene: TRBV14
CDR3 DNA: TGTGCCAGCAGCCAAGATCTGGGGGGACTTGATGAAAAACTGTTTTTT
CDR3 protein: CASSQDLGGLDEKLFF

D gene: TRBD2
J gene: TRBJ2-4
clone size: -
V gene: TRBV11-3
CDR3 DNA: TGTGCCAGCAGCCTAGCGGGAGACTCGTGTATTGGCCAAAACATTCAGTACTTC
CDR3 protein: CASSLAGDSCIGQNIQYF

D gene: -
J gene: TRBJ2-3
clone size: -
V gene: TRBV28
CDR3 DNA: TGTGCCAGCAGTAACGGACTAGGGGGTGCAGATACGCAGTATTTT
CDR3 protein: CASSNGLGGADTQYF

D gene: TRBD1
J gene: TRBJ1-1
clone size: few
V gene: TRBV7-3
CDR3 DNA: TGTGCCAGCGGACAGGGGGCGAACACTGAAGCTTTCTTT
CDR3 protein: CASGQGANTEAFF

D gene: -
J gene: TRBJ1-1
clone size: -
V gene: TRBV18
CDR3 DNA: TGTGCCAGCTCACTCGCCACAGGGAAGAACACTGAAGCTTTCTTT
CDR3 protein: CASSLATGKNTEAFF

D gene: -
J gene: TRBJ2-7
clone size: -
V gene: TRBV10-3
CDR3 DNA: TGTGCCATCAGTGATACAGGCCAGGGGAGCTCCTACGAGCAGTACTTC
CDR3 protein: CAISDTGQGSSYEQYF

D gene: TRBD1
J gene: TRBJ2-7
clone size: few
V gene: TRBV2
CDR3 DNA: TGTGCCAGCAGCAAGACAGGGAGCTCCTACGAGCAGTACTTC
CDR3 protein: CASSKTGSSYEQYF

D gene: -
J gene: TRBJ2-3
clone size: -
V gene: TRBV7-2
CDR3 DNA: TGTGCCAGCAGCTTAGTTTTGGCGCTAGGAGATACGCAGTATTTT
CDR3 protein: CASSLVLALGDTQYF

D gene: TRBD1
J gene: TRBJ1-3
clone size: -
V gene: TRBV30
CDR3 DNA: TGTGCCTGGAGCCCGGCAGGGGGCCTTGGGGCCATATATTTT
CDR3 protein: CAWSPAGGLGAIYF

D gene: -
J gene: TRBJ1-1
clone size: -
V gene: TRBV7-2
CDR3 DNA: TGTGCCAGCAGCGGAGGTCCAGGGGCTATGAACACTGAAGCTTTCTTT
CDR3 protein: CASSGGPGAMNTEAFF

D gene: -
J gene: TRBJ2-3
clone size: -
V gene: TRBV7-6
CDR3 DNA: TGTGCCAGCAGCTTAGTACTCCGGGTAGATACGCAGTATTTT
CDR3 protein: CASSLVLRVDTQYF

D gene: -
J gene: TRBJ2-7
clone size: -
V gene: TRBV19
CDR3 DNA: TGTGCCAGTAGTATTGACCAGGCAACCTACGAGCAGTACTTC
CDR3 protein: CASSIDQATYEQYF

D gene: -
J gene: TRBJ1-4
clone size: -
V gene: TRBV10-3
CDR3 DNA: TGTGCCATCAGTGAAACAGCTGCAACTAATGAAAAACTGTTTTTT
CDR3 protein: CAISETAATNEKLFF

D gene: -
J gene: TRBJ1-3
clone size: -
V gene: TRBV7-2
CDR3 DNA: TGTGCCAGCAGCTTAGGCGGCACCATATATTTT
CDR3 protein: CASSLGGTIYF

D gene: TRBD2
J gene: TRBJ2-2
clone size: -
V gene: TRBV6-6
CDR3 DNA: TGTGCCAGCAGTTACCCGGCGGGGGGGTCCACCGGGGAGCTGTTTTTT
CDR3 protein: CASSYPAGGSTGELFF

D gene: TRBD1
J gene: TRBJ1-1
clone size: many
V gene: TRBV7-9
CDR3 DNA: TGTGCCAGCAGCTCGCCCCGGACAGGACACATGGAGGCTTTCTTT
CDR3 protein: CASSSPRTGHMEAFF

D gene: -
J gene: TRBJ2-6
clone size: -
V gene: TRBV19
CDR3 DNA: TGTGCCAGTAGTATACTAGCGAGAATATCTGGGGCCAACGTCCTGACTTTC
CDR3 protein: CASSILARISGANVLTF

D gene: TRBD2
J gene: TRBJ2-5
clone size: -
V gene: TRBV7-2
CDR3 DNA: TGTGCCAGCAGCTTACTAGCGGGGGGGCGCGAGACCCAGTACTTC
CDR3 protein: CASSLLAGGRETQYF

D gene: -
J gene: TRBJ2-2
clone size: -
V gene: TRBV19
CDR3 DNA: TGTGCCAGTAGTATCAGGGGTCCGGGCGGGGAGCTGTTTTTT
CDR3 protein: CASSIRGPGGELFF

D gene: -
J gene: TRBJ2-3
clone size: -
V gene: TRBV7-7
CDR3 DNA: TGTGCTAGCAGCCTGGGCTGGTCAGATACGCAGTATTTT
CDR3 protein: CASSLGWSDTQYF

D gene: TRBD1
J gene: TRBJ1-2
clone size: -
V gene: TRBV5-1
CDR3 DNA: TGCGCCAGCAGCACGGGACAGGCCTCGGGTGGCTACACCTTC
CDR3 protein: CASSTGQASGGYTF

D gene: -
J gene: TRBJ2-7
clone size: -
V gene: TRBV28
CDR3 DNA: TGTGCCAGCAGTTCCCCCACAGGGAGTTTCGAGCAGTACTTC
CDR3 protein: CASSSPTGSFEQYF

D gene: -
J gene: TRBJ2-3
clone size: -
V gene: TRBV4-2
CDR3 DNA: TGTGCCAGCAGTCTGATGCTACGGGACTCCTACACAGATACGCAGTATTTT
CDR3 protein: CASSLMLRDSYTDTQYF

D gene: TRBD2
J gene: TRBJ2-5
clone size: few
V gene: TRBV4-2
CDR3 DNA: TGTGCCAGCAGCCCCAAGACTAGCCCCGCTCTGGAGACCCAGTACTTC
CDR3 protein: CASSPKTSPALETQYF